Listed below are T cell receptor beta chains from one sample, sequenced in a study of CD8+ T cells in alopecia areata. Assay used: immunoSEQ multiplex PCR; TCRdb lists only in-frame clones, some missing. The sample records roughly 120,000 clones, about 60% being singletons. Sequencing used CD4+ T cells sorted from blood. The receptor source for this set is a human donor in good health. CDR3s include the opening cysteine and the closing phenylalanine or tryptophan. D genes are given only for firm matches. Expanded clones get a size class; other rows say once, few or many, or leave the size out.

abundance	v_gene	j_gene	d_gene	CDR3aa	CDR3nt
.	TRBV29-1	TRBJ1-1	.	CSGREQNTEAFF	TGCAGCGGGCGGGAACAGAACACTGAAGCTTTCTTT
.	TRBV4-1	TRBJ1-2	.	CASSQGSLQPGRSYGYTF	TGCGCCAGCAGCCAAGGGAGTCTGCAACCCGGGAGGTCCTATGGCTACACCTTC
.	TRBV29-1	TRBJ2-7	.	CSVNMGRVKDEQYF	TGCAGCGTCAACATGGGACGGGTCAAGGACGAGCAGTACTTC
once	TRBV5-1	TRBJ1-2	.	CASSFGARYGYTF	TGCGCCAGCAGCTTCGGAGCACGATATGGCTACACCTTC
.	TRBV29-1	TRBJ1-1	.	CSGDTNTEAFF	TGCAGCGGGGACACCAACACTGAAGCTTTCTTT
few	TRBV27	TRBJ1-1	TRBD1	CASSFLRGGWPFF	TGTGCCAGCAGTTTCCTCAGGGGGGGGTGGCCTTTCTTT
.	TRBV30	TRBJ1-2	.	CAWSARGSWGYTF	TGTGCCTGGAGTGCCAGGGGCAGTTGGGGCTACACCTTC
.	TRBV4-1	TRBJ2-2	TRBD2	CASSFSARGGLRDTGELFF	TGCGCCAGCAGCTTTAGCGCGCGGGGGGGCCTAAGGGACACCGGGGAGCTGTTTTTT
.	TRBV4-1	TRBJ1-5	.	CASSQDQYLPKQPQHF	TGCGCCAGCAGCCAAGATCAATACCTTCCGAAACAGCCCCAGCATTTT
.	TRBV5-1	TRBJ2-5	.	CASTSGFQETQYF	TGCGCCAGCACCTCAGGGTTTCAAGAGACCCAGTACTTC